A selection of T cell receptor beta chains follows, all from one sample in a study of response to subunit inactivated influenza vaccine. TCRdb itself ran the RT-PCR reads through MiXCR, one entry per CDR3 protein. The sample lists some 500,000 distinct CDR3 sequences, around 25% occurring once. Sequenced here: CD4+ T cells sorted from PBMCs, sampled more than 4 days after vaccination. The receptors originated from a man between 50 and 59 years old who received an inactivated influenza vaccine. Both conserved end residues are part of each CDR3. Fields, in order: J gene, V gene, D gene, clone size, CDR3 protein, CDR3 DNA. The D gene is left open where the match is weak. The size entry is marked missing in some rows and otherwise reads once, few, many or a size class.

j_call: TRBJ1-1
v_call: TRBV12-3/TRBV12-4
d_call: -
clone_size: -
cdr3_aa: CASSPRDTSIAFF
cdr3_nt: TGTGCCAGCAGTCCCCGGGACACTTCAATTGCTTTCTTT

j_call: TRBJ2-7
v_call: TRBV11-2
d_call: -
clone_size: -
cdr3_aa: CASSLVLASYEQYF
cdr3_nt: TGTGCCAGCAGCTTAGTCTTAGCCTCCTACGAGCAGTACTTC

j_call: TRBJ1-6
v_call: TRBV20-1
d_call: -
clone_size: -
cdr3_aa: CSARKDNSPLHF
cdr3_nt: TGCAGTGCTAGGAAAGATAATTCACCCCTCCACTTT

j_call: TRBJ2-7
v_call: TRBV4-2
d_call: TRBD2
clone_size: few
cdr3_aa: CASSQGIAGGPREQYF
cdr3_nt: TGTGCCAGCAGCCAGGGGATAGCGGGAGGGCCACGCGAGCAGTACTTC

j_call: TRBJ2-5
v_call: TRBV7-2
d_call: -
clone_size: -
cdr3_aa: CASSFWARETQYF
cdr3_nt: TGTGCCAGCAGCTTCTGGGCACGGGAGACCCAGTACTTC

j_call: TRBJ1-4
v_call: TRBV5-1
d_call: -
clone_size: many
cdr3_aa: CASSLDRAEKLFF
cdr3_nt: TGCGCCAGCAGCTTGGACAGGGCGGAAAAACTGTTTTTT

j_call: TRBJ2-1
v_call: TRBV29-1
d_call: -
clone_size: -
cdr3_aa: CSVAPSNNEQFF
cdr3_nt: TGCAGCGTTGCCCCTAGCAACAATGAGCAGTTCTTC

j_call: TRBJ1-6
v_call: TRBV27
d_call: -
clone_size: few
cdr3_aa: CASSLSPLPKRKNSPLHF
cdr3_nt: TGTGCCAGCAGTTTATCGCCTCTCCCAAAGCGGAAGAATTCACCCCTCCACTTT

j_call: TRBJ2-5
v_call: TRBV5-1
d_call: TRBD1
clone_size: many
cdr3_aa: CASSRGVRQGQETQYF
cdr3_nt: TGCGCCAGCAGCCGTGGAGTCAGACAGGGCCAAGAGACCCAGTACTTC

j_call: TRBJ2-1
v_call: TRBV7-9
d_call: TRBD2
clone_size: few
cdr3_aa: CASSLRSGSSNEQFF
cdr3_nt: TGTGCCAGCAGCCTGCGTAGCGGGAGTTCCAATGAGCAGTTCTTC

j_call: TRBJ1-2
v_call: TRBV20-1
d_call: -
clone_size: -
cdr3_aa: CSASGETYGYTF
cdr3_nt: TGCAGTGCTAGCGGCGAAACCTATGGCTACACCTTC

j_call: TRBJ2-3
v_call: TRBV20-1
d_call: -
clone_size: -
cdr3_aa: CSARNLGDTQYF
cdr3_nt: TGCAGTGCTAGAAATCTGGGGGATACGCAGTATTTT

j_call: TRBJ1-1
v_call: TRBV20-1
d_call: -
clone_size: -
cdr3_aa: CSARSRRGNTEAFF
cdr3_nt: TGCAGTGCTAGGAGTCGCAGGGGGAACACTGAAGCTTTCTTT

j_call: TRBJ1-1
v_call: TRBV28
d_call: -
clone_size: few
cdr3_aa: CASRKKGGNTEAFF
cdr3_nt: TGTGCCAGCAGAAAAAAAGGGGGGAACACTGAAGCTTTCTTT

j_call: TRBJ1-5
v_call: TRBV6-2/TRBV6-3
d_call: TRBD1
clone_size: -
cdr3_aa: CASRRTGANQPQHF
cdr3_nt: TGTGCCAGCAGACGAACAGGGGCCAATCAGCCCCAGCATTTT

j_call: TRBJ2-1
v_call: TRBV7-2
d_call: TRBD2
clone_size: few
cdr3_aa: CASSLASGRGLFF
cdr3_nt: TGTGCCAGCAGCTTGGCTAGCGGGAGAGGATTGTTCTTC

j_call: TRBJ2-2
v_call: TRBV20-1
d_call: TRBD1
clone_size: few
cdr3_aa: CSAVDRGQGTGELFF
cdr3_nt: TGCAGTGCAGTGGACAGGGGGCAGGGCACCGGGGAGCTGTTTTTT

j_call: TRBJ2-3
v_call: TRBV23-1
d_call: -
clone_size: -
cdr3_aa: CASSQSGTREGSDTQYF
cdr3_nt: TGCGCCAGCAGTCAATCGGGGACTCGTGAGGGTTCAGATACGCAGTATTTT

j_call: TRBJ2-1
v_call: TRBV28
d_call: TRBD2
clone_size: -
cdr3_aa: CASSTPSGSRHEQFF
cdr3_nt: TGTGCCAGCAGTACCCCTAGCGGGAGTAGACATGAGCAGTTCTTC

j_call: TRBJ2-7
v_call: TRBV6-2/TRBV6-3
d_call: -
clone_size: few
cdr3_aa: CASSYSRGRSYEQYF
cdr3_nt: TGTGCCAGCAGTTACTCACGGGGGCGTTCCTACGAGCAGTACTTC

j_call: TRBJ2-3
v_call: TRBV20-1
d_call: TRBD2
clone_size: -
cdr3_aa: CSARATSGSDTQYF
cdr3_nt: TGCAGTGCTAGAGCGACTAGCGGGAGTGATACGCAGTATTTT

j_call: TRBJ2-1
v_call: TRBV25-1
d_call: TRBD2
clone_size: few
cdr3_aa: CASSELTSGIIHEQFF
cdr3_nt: TGTGCCAGCAGTGAACTGACTAGCGGGATAATTCATGAGCAGTTCTTC